The clone carrying this TCR beta chain showed up just once. These data originate in a study of blood T cell repertoires in COVID-19. In the study's own analysis: Reference gene primer amplification in the assay estimated nucleated cell counts. Sequencing used immunoSEQ multiplex PCR; TCRdb keeps in-frame clones, though not all of them. V, J and clone size are those of that table, while D and trimming were read from the DNA. Counted here are around 340,000 clones, approximately 91% occurring once; the ten biggest clones make up 0.95% to 1.1%. CDR1 is SGHVS and CDR2 is FNYEAQ in the germline V gene. The CDR3 is made up of 14 amino acids. V was trimmed by 5 bases and J by 0 bases, leaving 10 bases between them. In terms of age and location, participants ranged from about 18 to 95 years and lived in approximately 24 US areas. Self-reported history from a screening survey and questionnaire set each donor's cohort. People in the exposed group encountered a COVID-19 case within 2 weeks before entering the study.

The rearrangement links TRBV7-6 to TRBJ1-1, with D perhaps matching TRBD1 (5 bases). The source is a woman younger than 45 who had been exposed to COVID-19. The specimen sequenced was PBMCs or T cells enriched from blood (not recorded which). CDR3 nucleotides: TGTGCCAGCAGCGTCAGGGCGGTGAACACTGAAGCTTTCTTT. Encoded protein: CASSVRAVNTEAFF. The full variable domain, in which reference TRBV7-6 and TRBJ1-1 provide the parts outside the CDR3, is GAGVSQSPRYKVTKRGQDVALRCDPISGHVSLYWYRQALGQGPEFLTYFNYEAQQDKSGLPNDRFSAERPEGSISTLTIQRTEQRDSAMYRCASSVRAVNTEAFFGQGTRLTVV.